This T cell receptor beta chain derives from a study of cytomegalovirus exposure and HLA in healthy donors. Study-level results: A subsequent analysis found that TCR clusters from the first cohort also tended to co-occur in the 120 or so validation repertoires, with around 94% of cluster scores above 0.

Profiling relied on immunoSEQ multiplex PCR, and the TCRdb table lists in-frame clones only, not all of them. The sample lists roughly 130,000 clones, around nine tenths occurring once. A note on this clone: The antigen remains undetermined.

The CDR3 contains 14 residues. Germline V gene lookup returns CDR1 LGHNA and CDR2 YNFKEQ. V was clipped by 1 base and J by 4 bases, with 11 bases between them. This sequence joins TRBV4-2 and TRBJ2-7; possibly TRBD2 for D (6 bases). This clonotype originated in a man aged 25-45 years in good health and CMV-seronegative. Sequencing was performed on PBMCs. In DNA form, the CDR3 reads TGTGCCAGCAGCCAAGGTGTTAGCGGTTACGAGCAGTACTTC. Translating it yields CASSQGVSGYEQYF.